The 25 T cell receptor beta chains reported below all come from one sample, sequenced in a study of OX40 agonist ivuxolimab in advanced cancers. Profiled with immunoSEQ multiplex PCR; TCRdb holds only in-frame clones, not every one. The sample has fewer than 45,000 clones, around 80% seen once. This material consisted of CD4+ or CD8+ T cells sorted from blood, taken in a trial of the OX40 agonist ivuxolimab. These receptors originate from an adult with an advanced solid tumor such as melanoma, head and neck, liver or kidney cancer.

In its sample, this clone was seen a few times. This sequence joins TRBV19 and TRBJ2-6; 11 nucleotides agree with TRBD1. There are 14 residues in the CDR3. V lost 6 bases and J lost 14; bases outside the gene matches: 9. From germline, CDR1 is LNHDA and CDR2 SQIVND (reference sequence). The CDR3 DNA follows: TGTGCCAGTAGCGGGACAGGGGGTTCCCAACTCCTGACTTTC. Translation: CASSGTGGSQLLTF.

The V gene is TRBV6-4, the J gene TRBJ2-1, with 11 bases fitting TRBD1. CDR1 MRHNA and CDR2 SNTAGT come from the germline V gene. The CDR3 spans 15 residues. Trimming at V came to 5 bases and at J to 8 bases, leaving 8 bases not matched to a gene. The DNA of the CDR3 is TGTGCCAGCAGTCTCCGGGACAGGGGGGCCTATGAGCAGTTCTTC. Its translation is CASSLRDRGAYEQFF.

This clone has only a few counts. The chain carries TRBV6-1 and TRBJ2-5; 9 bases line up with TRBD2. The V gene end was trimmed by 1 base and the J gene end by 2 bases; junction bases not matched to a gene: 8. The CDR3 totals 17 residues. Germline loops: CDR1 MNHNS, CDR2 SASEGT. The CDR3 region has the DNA TGTGCCAGCAGTGAAGGCGGTAGCGGGAGTTCTCAAGAGACCCAGTACTTC. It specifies CASSEGGSGSSQETQYF.

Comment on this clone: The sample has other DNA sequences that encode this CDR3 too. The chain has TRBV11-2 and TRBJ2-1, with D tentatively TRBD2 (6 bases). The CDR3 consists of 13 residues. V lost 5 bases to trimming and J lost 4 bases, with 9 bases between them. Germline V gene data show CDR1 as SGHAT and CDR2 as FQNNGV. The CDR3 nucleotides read TGTGCCAGCAGCCTGGGGGGATACAATGAGCAGTTCTTC. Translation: CASSLGGYNEQFF.

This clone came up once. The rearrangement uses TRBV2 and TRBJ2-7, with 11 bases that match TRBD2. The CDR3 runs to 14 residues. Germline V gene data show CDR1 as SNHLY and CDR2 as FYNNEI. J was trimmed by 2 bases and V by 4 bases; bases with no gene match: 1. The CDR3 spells CASSVGLAAYEQYF. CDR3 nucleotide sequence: TGTGCCAGCAGTGTGGGACTAGCGGCCTACGAGCAGTACTTC.

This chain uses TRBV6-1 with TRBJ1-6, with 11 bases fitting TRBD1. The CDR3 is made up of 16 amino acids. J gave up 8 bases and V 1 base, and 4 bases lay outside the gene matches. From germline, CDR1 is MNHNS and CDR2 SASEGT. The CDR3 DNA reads TGTGCCAGCAGTGAAGGGGGGACAGGGGGATATTCACCCCTCCACTTT. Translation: CASSEGGTGGYSPLHF.

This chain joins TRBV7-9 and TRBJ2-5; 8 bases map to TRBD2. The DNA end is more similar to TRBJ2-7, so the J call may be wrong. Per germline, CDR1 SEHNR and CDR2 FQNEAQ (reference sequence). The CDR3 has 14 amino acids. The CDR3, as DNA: TGTGCCAGCAGCCCCGGGGGGGAAAGCGTCGAGCAGTACTTC. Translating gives CASSPGGESVEQYF.

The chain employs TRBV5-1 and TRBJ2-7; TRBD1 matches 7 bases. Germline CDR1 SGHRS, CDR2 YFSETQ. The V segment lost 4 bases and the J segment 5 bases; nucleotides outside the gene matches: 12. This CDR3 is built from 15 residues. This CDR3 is CASSPTDRWRNEQYF. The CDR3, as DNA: TGCGCCAGCAGCCCGACGGACAGGTGGAGAAACGAGCAGTACTTC.

The CDR3 reads CASSSGVRDTQYF. The CDR3 DNA is TGTGCCAGCAGCTCGGGAGTGCGTGATACGCAGTATTTT. The chain carries TRBV7-6 and TRBJ2-3; the D gene is possibly TRBD2 (6 bases). CDR3 length equals 13 residues. The germline CDR1 and CDR2 sequences are SGHVS and FNYEAQ. The V end was cut by 4 bases, the J end by 6 bases, with 11 bases between.

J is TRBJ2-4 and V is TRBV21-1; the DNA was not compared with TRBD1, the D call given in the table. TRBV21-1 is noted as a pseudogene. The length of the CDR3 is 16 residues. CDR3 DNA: TGTGCCAGCAGTGAAGTGCTACAGCAAAGAAAAAACATTCAGTACTTC. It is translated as CASSEVLQQRKNIQYF.

The CDR3 loop reads CASSTRTNDRAGYAEAFF. The CDR3 DNA reads TGTGCCAGTAGTACCAGGACAAACGACAGGGCTGGATACGCTGAAGCTTTCTTT. The chain uses TRBV19 and TRBJ1-1, with 7 bases lining up with TRBD1. CDR1 and CDR2 (germline): LNHDA, SQIVND (reference sequence). V dropped 4 bases and J dropped 6; count of bases not matched to a gene: 20. This CDR3 region has 18 residues.

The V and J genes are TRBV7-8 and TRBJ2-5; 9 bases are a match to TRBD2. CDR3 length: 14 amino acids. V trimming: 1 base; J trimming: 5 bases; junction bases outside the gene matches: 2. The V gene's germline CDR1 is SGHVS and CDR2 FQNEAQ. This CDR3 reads CASSLGSGSETQYF. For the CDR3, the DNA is TGTGCCAGCAGCTTAGGTAGCGGGAGTGAGACCCAGTACTTC.

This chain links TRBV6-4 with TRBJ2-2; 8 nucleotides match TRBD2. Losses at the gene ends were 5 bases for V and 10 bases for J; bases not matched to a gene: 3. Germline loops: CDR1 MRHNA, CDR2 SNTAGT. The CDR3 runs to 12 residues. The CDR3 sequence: CASSSGSAELFF. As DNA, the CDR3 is TGTGCCAGCAGTAGCGGGAGCGCGGAGCTGTTTTTT.

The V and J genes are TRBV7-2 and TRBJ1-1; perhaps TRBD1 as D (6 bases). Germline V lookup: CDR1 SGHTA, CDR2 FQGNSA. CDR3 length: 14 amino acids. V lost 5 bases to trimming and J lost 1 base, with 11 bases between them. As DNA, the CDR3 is TGTGCCAGCAGCACCCAAGGGGGGAACACTGAAGCTTTCTTT. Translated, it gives CASSTQGGNTEAFF.

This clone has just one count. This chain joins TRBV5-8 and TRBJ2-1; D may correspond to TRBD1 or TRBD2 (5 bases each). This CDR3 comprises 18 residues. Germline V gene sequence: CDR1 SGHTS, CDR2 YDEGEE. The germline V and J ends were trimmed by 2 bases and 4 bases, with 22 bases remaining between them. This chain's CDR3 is CASSFNGGRPGWYNEQFF. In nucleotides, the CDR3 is TGTGCCAGCAGCTTTAATGGGGGACGACCCGGTTGGTACAATGAGCAGTTCTTC.

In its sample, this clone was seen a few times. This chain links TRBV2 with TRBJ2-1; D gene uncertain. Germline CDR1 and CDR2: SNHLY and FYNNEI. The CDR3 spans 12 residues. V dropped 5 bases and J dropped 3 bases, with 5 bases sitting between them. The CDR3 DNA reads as TGTGCCAGCAGTCGAAACTACAATGAGCAGTTCTTC. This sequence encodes CASSRNYNEQFF. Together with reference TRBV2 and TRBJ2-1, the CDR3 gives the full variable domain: EPEVTQTPSHQVTQMGQEVILRCVPISNHLYFYWYRQILGQKVEFLVSFYNNEISEKSEIFDDQFSVERPDGSNFTLKIRSTKLEDSAMYFCASSRNYNEQFFGPGTRLTVL.

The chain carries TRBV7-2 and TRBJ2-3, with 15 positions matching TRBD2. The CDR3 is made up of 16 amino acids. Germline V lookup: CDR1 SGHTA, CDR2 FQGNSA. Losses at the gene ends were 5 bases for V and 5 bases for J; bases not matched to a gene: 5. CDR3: CASSPGLAGGGDTQYF. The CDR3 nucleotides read TGTGCCAGCAGCCCGGGACTAGCGGGAGGTGGAGATACGCAGTATTTT.

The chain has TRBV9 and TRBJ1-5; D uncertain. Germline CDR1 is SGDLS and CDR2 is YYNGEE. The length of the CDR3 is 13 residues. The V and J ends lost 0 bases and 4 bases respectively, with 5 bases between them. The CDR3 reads CASSVGENQPQHF. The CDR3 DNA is TGTGCCAGCAGCGTAGGGGAGAATCAGCCCCAGCATTTT.

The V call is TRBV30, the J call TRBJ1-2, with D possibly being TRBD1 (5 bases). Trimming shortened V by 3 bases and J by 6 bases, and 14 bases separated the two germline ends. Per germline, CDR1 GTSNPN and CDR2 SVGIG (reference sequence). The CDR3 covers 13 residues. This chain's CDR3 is CAWRGLFRDGYTF. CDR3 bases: TGTGCCTGGAGAGGACTCTTCAGGGATGGCTACACCTTC.

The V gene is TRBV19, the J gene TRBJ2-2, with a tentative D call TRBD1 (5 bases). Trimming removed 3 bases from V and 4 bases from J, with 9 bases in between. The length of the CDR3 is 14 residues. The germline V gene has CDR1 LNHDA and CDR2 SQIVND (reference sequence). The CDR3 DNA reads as TGTGCCAGTAGTATGAGGACACTCACCGGGGAGCTGTTTTTT. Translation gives CASSMRTLTGELFF.

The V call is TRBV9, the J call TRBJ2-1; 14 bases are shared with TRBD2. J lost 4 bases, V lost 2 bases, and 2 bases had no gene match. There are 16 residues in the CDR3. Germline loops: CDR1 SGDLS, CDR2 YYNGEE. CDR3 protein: CASSVGLAGVYNEQFF. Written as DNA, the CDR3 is TGTGCCAGCAGCGTGGGACTAGCGGGAGTATACAATGAGCAGTTCTTC.

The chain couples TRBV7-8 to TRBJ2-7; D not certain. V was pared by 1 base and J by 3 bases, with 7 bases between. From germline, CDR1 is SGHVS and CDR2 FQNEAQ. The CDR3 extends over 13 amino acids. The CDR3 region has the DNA TGTGCCAGCAGCTTAGGGCCCGACTACGAGCAGTACTTC. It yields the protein CASSLGPDYEQYF.

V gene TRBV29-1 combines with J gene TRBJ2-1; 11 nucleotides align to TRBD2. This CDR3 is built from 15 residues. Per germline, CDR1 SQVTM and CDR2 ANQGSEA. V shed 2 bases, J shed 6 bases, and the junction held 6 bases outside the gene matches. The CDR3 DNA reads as TGCAGCGTTGAACCCGGAACTAGCGGGAGCAATGAGCAGTTCTTC. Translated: CSVEPGTSGSNEQFF.

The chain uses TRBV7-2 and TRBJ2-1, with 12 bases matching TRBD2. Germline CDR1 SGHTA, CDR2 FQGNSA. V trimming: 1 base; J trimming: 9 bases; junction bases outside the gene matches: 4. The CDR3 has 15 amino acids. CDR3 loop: CASSLGLAGGVEQFF. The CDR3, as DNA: TGTGCCAGCAGCTTAGGGCTAGCGGGAGGGGTTGAGCAGTTCTTC.

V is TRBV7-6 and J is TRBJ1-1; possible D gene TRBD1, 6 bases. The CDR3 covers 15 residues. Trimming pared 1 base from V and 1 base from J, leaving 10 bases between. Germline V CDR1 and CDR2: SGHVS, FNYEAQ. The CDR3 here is CASSLGARGNTEAFF. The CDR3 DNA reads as TGTGCCAGCAGCTTAGGGGCCAGGGGGAACACTGAAGCTTTCTTT.